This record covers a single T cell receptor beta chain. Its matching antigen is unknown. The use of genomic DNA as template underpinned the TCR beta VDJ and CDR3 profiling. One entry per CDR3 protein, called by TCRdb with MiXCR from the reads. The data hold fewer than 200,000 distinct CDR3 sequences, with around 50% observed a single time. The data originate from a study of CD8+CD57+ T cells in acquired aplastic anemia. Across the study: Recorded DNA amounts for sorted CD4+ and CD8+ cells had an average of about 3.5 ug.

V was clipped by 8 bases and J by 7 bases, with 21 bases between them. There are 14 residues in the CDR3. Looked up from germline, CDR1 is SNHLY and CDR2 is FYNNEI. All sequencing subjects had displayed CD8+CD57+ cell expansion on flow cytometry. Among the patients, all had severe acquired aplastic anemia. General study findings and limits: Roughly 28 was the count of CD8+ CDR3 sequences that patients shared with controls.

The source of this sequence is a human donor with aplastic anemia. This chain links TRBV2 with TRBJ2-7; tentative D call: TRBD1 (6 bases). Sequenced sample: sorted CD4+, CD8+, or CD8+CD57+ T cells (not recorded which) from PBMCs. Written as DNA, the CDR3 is TGTGCCAGCTCACCCCGGGACACGGCGGAAGAGCAGTACTTC. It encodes CASSPRDTAEEQYF.